The clone carrying this T cell receptor (beta chain) was detected ten times or more. TCRdb re-derived calls from the 5' RACE reads in MiXCR, one entry per CDR3 protein. This sample yields 80,000 to 100,000 distinct CDR3 sequences, of which about 15% are seen a single time; roughly 6% belongs to the top ten. The CDR3 sequence is 15 residues long. Between the trimmed V and J ends, which lost 5 bases and 4 bases, there was a span of 18 bases. Looked up from germline, CDR1 is MNHEY and CDR2 is SMNVEV (reference sequence). The data stem from a study of early T cells in non-severe SARS-CoV-2 infection. This TCR derives from an adult who was a healthcare worker with PCR-confirmed SARS-CoV-2 infection or an uninfected control (not recorded which). The sequenced sample consisted of whole blood. The chain is built from TRBV27 and TRBJ2-7; D is perhaps TRBD2 (6 bases). The CDR3 loop is CASSPEGLTWYEQYF. Written as DNA, the CDR3 is TGTGCCAGCAGTCCTGAAGGACTAACGTGGTACGAGCAGTACTTC.